This TCR delta chain was recovered during a study of γδ T cells in repeated Plasmodium falciparum infection. Study at large: Donors were malaria-exposed Malian children or age- and gender-matched Australian children. Donors had four controlled P. falciparum NF54 infections over approximately 640 days.

CDR3 length: 22 amino acids. The germline gives CDR1 TSWWSYY, CDR2 QGS. Vgamma9/Vdelta2+ and Vdelta2-negative gammadelta T cells were flow-sorted from PBMC for bulk sequencing. TCRdb re-analyzed the multiplex PCR reads via CATT. The sample lists more than 45,000 delta-chain clones, approximately 1.5% seen once, with over 14% in the top ten. Study-wide results and caveats: In Vdelta2-negative, largely Vdelta1+, gammadelta repertoires, repeated controlled infections appeared to drive clonal selection waves.

Remarks on this clone: Its antigen is unknown. This likely stems from a read error, as it lies one base from a far larger clone. This specimen includes other DNA sequences encoding the same CDR3.

This sequence was found in a pool of human donors (malaria-infected and uninfected, not separated). The chain carries TRDV1 and TRDJ1; TRDD3 aligns across 13 bases. The source material was gamma-delta T cells from blood. The CDR3 nucleotides are TGTGCTCTTGGGGACCTTATCCTTCAACTTCTACTGGGGGATACGGGGACCGACAAACTCATCTTT. It is translated as CALGDLILQLLLGDTGTDKLIF.